This T cell receptor beta chain appears in the sequencing data of a study of blood T cell repertoires in COVID-19 (dated by TCRdb to 2019 to 2021). Background for the entire study: Samples covering the acute and convalescent phases of COVID-19 were provided by collaborators in the United States, Italy and Spain. The prospective study material was composed of cDNA or gDNA derived from T cells, B-cell-depleted T cells, or PBMCs. Deeply sampled blood TCRbeta repertoires from subjects exposed to, actively infected with, or recovered from COVID-19 were included in the dataset. A freely available public database, intended as a resource for researchers studying the immune response to SARS-CoV-2, is where the repertoires were released. Samples came from the ongoing ImmuneRACE study (first 160 participants) plus 1,254 subjects from 6 global collaborators. Sample metadata almost always included a de-identified subject ID, COVID-19 status, age in years and sex. Where HLA class I and class II types were available, the types were taken from metadata supplied by the sample provider, not from assay-based typing. Here is what the overall study found, with its caveats: How much clinical and demographic metadata was included differed by source and by participant, and the metadata was provided uncurated.

TCRbeta CDR3 regions were amplified from genomic DNA using the immunoSEQ Assay, a bias-controlled multiplex PCR. The authors' pipeline ran thus. Within the assay, amplification of reference gene primers was used to estimate how many nucleated cells each sample contained. To quantify the absolute abundance of each unique TCRbeta CDR3 rearrangement, sequence reads were collapsed and filtered. For each sample, productive Simpson clonality was calculated as the square root of Simpson's diversity index across productive rearrangements. The table was pulled from immuneACCESS by TCRdb, which kept in-frame rearrangements only. Such tables lose some clones; where checked, under half of the loss comes from unresolved V genes, and the rest has no known cause. V and J calls and clone size follow that table, whereas D and trimming were derived from the DNA. The sample table records approximately 470,000 clones; roughly 88% of these occur just once. Clones ranked in the top ten supply roughly 3.2% of the sample.

For this clone: Its antigen specificity is not known. Within one base of it there is no much larger clone, and no base qualities were kept.

Whole blood was collected in K2EDTA tubes by collaborating institutions according to the institutions' own protocols. For TCRbeta analysis, collaborators shipped samples in one of three forms: frozen whole blood, isolated PBMCs, or DNA extracted from either of those sample types. After removal of 3 bases from V and 1 base from J, the junction retains 2 bases not matched to a gene. The CDR3 covers 16 residues, taking in both the cysteine and the phenylalanine. Kept here is only the CDR3 DNA, which spans 48 bases and is read in frame from base 1. Based on the germline V gene (reference sequence), the CDR1 and CDR2 sequences are SGHNT and YYREEE.

The sequence joins TRBV5-4 to TRBJ2-3, and 13 junction bases match TRBD2. Sequenced sample: peripheral blood. The TCR originated in a human donor in a cohort sampled during active COVID-19. The nucleotide sequence is TGTGCCAGCAGCTCCGGACTAGCGGGAGGCACAGATACGCAGTATTTT. Its amino acids are CASSSGLAGGTDTQYF.